This TCR beta chain comes out of a study of Graves' ophthalmopathy and Graves' hyperthyroidism (dated by TCRdb to between 2017 and 2018). With regard to the full study: Peripheral blood was collected at initial diagnosis, before any treatment. To tell Graves' ophthalmopathy apart from Graves' hyperthyroidism, and to predict which patients would progress to ophthalmopathy, the study relied on TCR beta repertoire signatures. In total, approximately 130 blood samples were TCR-sequenced: approximately 42 ophthalmopathy, about 75 hyperthyroidism and around 17 hyperthyroidism-to-ophthalmopathy patients. To explore V-J signatures that separate ophthalmopathy from hyperthyroidism, a discovery set of about a hundred patients was enrolled, consisting of approximately 44 with ophthalmopathy and some 56 with stable hyperthyroidism. For independent validation, a separate cohort was made up of 18 hyperthyroidism patients plus 17 patients who later progressed from hyperthyroidism to ophthalmopathy. In a handful of hyperthyroidism patients, the T-cell repertoires found in thyroid tissue were compared with those found in blood. Once sampling was done, hyperthyroidism patients were given methimazole at a starting dose of 30 mg daily, while ophthalmopathy patients were given high-dose intravenous methylprednisolone. The 75 to 100 discovery patients were randomly split 7:3 into training and test sets.

The full study reports these points: No statistical method was used to predetermine the sample size, and group allocation was not hidden from the investigators. Most expanded thyroid clonotypes with a frequency above 0.001 also appeared in blood, which suggests that blood repertoires may reflect the immune response in the thyroid. In cross-validation, the 13-signature model distinguished ophthalmopathy from stable hyperthyroidism with about 87% sensitivity and around 81% specificity, and in the test set the corresponding values were about 80% and 75%. In validation, the model predicted ophthalmopathy progression with about 64% sensitivity and roughly 72% specificity; around twelve predicted patients were CT-confirmed with GO in a median of approximately six months.

CDR3 length: 15 amino acids, cysteine to phenylalanine. This entry keeps only the CDR3 DNA: 45 bases, framed from base 1. CDR1 and CDR2, per the germline V gene (reference sequence), are LNHDA and SQIVND. TCR beta CDR3 regions were amplified from RNA transcripts for repertoire sequencing. The first round of RT-PCR was done with HTBI primers and the Qiagen OneStep RT-PCR kit, and was followed by a second round of multiplex PCR, then size selection and purification. Libraries were sequenced paired-end with 100 bp reads on an Illumina HiSeq2000. The study's processing was this. SOAPnuke was used to process the reads, throwing out any read that had adapters, had uncalled bases, had a mean Phred below 15, or lacked an exact constant-primer or identifier match. COPE v1.2.5 was used to merge high-quality paired reads. Each unique nucleotide sequence was defined as a clonotype, and clonotypes were aligned to IMGT TRB V, D and J references with MiTCR v1.1. Analysis was restricted to V-J combinations with a frequency above 0.0001, which covered approximately 99% of repertoires. For each V-J combination, a TCR clonal expansion and chaos score was defined as F50 clonal expansion divided by the chaos observed in the TCRdist matrix. Welch's t-statistics and random forest were used to reduce features to about a dozen V-J combinations, which were fed into a naive Bayes classifier. Thyroid-blood repertoire similarity was quantified with the Morisita-Horn index. TCRdb took the public reads, trimmed them with fastp at Q25, ran MiXCR for clone calling and kept in-frame beta chains. Rows are unified per CDR3 protein, each entry keeping the most common DNA and genes. The V and J calls shown here were made by TCRdb, not taken from the authors' results. In this sample the table shows hundreds of thousands of distinct CDR3 sequences, over 20% of which occur a single time. Around 6.9% of the sample is held by the ten biggest clonotypes.

This clonotype was detected only a few times. Which antigen it targets is not known. A much larger clone differs from this one at a single base, so this may be a read error. Hyperthyroidism was considered stable if no progression to ophthalmopathy occurred within 18 months of follow-up. Hyperthyroidism patients were newly diagnosed, were aged 18 to 65 years, and had a disease duration under 2 months. Anyone with other autoimmune diseases, uncontrolled infections, pregnancy or lactation was excluded from the study. Clinical symptoms, serum thyroxine, TRAb, thyroid ultrasound and orbital computed tomography were used for diagnosis. PBMCs were isolated from about 10 ml of fresh peripheral blood by Ficoll-Paque density gradient centrifugation. Total RNA was extracted using Trizol reagent, and RNA quality was checked on an Agilent 2100 Bioanalyzer.

Sequenced: peripheral blood. The chain was built from TRBV19 and TRBJ1-6; 12 central bases correspond to TRBD1. The TCR sequence derives from a woman aged 18 to 35 with stable Graves' hyperthyroidism. Some clones in this sample may be carry-over from other donors' samples. Donor details come from another sample of the same person, matched by shared clones. The DNA sequence follows: TGTGCCAGTACCCCTTGGGGACAGGGGGCTTCACACCTCCACTTT. It translates to CASTPWGQGASHLHF.